This T cell receptor (beta chain) was recorded in a study of OX40 agonist ivuxolimab in advanced cancers. As for the study in general: Dosing consisted of intravenous ivuxolimab at 0.01 to 10 mg/kg every 2 weeks. Regarding the study as a whole: Clonal expansion from baseline to week 6 occurred in both CD4+ and CD8+ T cells.

Excluded were patients having autoimmune disease history or systemic immunosuppression. Sampling times: baseline, cycle 4 day 1, cycle 7 day 1. Method: immunoSEQ multiplex PCR; TCRdb's copy keeps in-frame clones and lacks some. The sample contains roughly 90,000 clones, under 95% of which appear only once. This clone was detected a few times. The target antigen is unknown. This sample also contains other DNA sequences that code for the same CDR3. Sequences were derived from CD4+ or CD8+ T cells sorted from blood, sampled in a trial of the OX40 agonist ivuxolimab. This TCR derives from an adult with an advanced solid tumor such as melanoma, head and neck, liver or kidney cancer.

The CDR3 here is CSVFSTGTYEAFF. The CDR3 bases are TGCAGCGTTTTTTCGACAGGGACCTATGAAGCTTTCTTT. The chain combines TRBV29-1 with TRBJ1-1; 7 bases line up with TRBD1. CDR3 length: 13 residues. J was trimmed by 7 bases and V by 5 bases; bases with no gene match: 10. Germline-derived CDR1 and CDR2 are SQVTM and ANQGSEA.